This T cell receptor beta chain was observed in a study of T cell responses to AZD1222 COVID-19 vaccine. General study findings and limits: Donors skewed white British and female; clonal diversity was possibly underestimated. At 160-218 and 743-854, vaccine-associated CD4 TCRs were dominant, and they spanned spike. Repertoire sampling occurred only after the peak T cell response.

Profiled with immunoSEQ multiplex PCR; TCRdb holds only in-frame clones, not every one. The sample consists of roughly 110,000 clones, approximately 88% of them appearing once. Details on this clone: No antigen is known for it.

Germline V gives CDR1 SGHAT, CDR2 FQNNGV. The CDR3 sequence is 17 residues long. Trimming removed 0 bases at V and 3 bases at J, with 15 bases between. Combined were second doses at about 4 or about 12 weeks. Sequenced material: peripheral blood, taken 28 days after the second AZD1222 dose. This receptor was obtained from an adult who received the AZD1222 COVID-19 vaccine. V and J are TRBV11-2 and TRBJ2-1; perhaps TRBD2 as D (7 bases). This chain's CDR3 is CASSLDLGGGHYNEQFF. CDR3 nucleotides: TGTGCCAGCAGCTTAGATCTTGGGGGGGGCCACTACAATGAGCAGTTCTTC.